Listed below are T cell receptor beta chains from one sample, sequenced in a study of control samples from healthy donors and cancer patients. The method was immunoSEQ multiplex PCR; TCRdb's version includes in-frame clones alone and lacks a portion of them. The sample lists about 45,000 clones, approximately 70% seen once, with 17% in the top ten. The specimen sequenced was formalin-fixed, paraffin-embedded tissue. The receptors derive from a male donor with melanoma. CDR3s include the opening cysteine and the closing phenylalanine or tryptophan. The D gene is left open where the match is weak. Clone size appears in some rows only: once, few, many, or a class for an expanded clone.

v_call: TRBV12-3/TRBV12-4
j_call: TRBJ1-1
d_call: TRBD1
clone_size: few
cdr3_nt: TGTGCCAGCAGTCGACAGGGTTTC
cdr3_aa: CASSRQGF

v_call: TRBV5-1
j_call: TRBJ1-2
d_call: -
clone_size: -
cdr3_nt: TGCGCCAGCAGCGGGGCTAGCCGGGGAGAGCTCTATGGCTACACCTTC
cdr3_aa: CASSGASRGELYGYTF

v_call: TRBV27
j_call: TRBJ1-2
d_call: TRBD1
clone_size: -
cdr3_nt: TGTGCCAGCAGTTTCTCAGGGGGCGATGGCTACACCTTC
cdr3_aa: CASSFSGGDGYTF

v_call: TRBV5-1
j_call: TRBJ2-5
d_call: TRBD2
clone_size: -
cdr3_nt: TGCGCCAGCAGAACGTTTGCGGGAGTTGGGGAGACCCAGTACTTC
cdr3_aa: CASRTFAGVGETQYF

v_call: TRBV4-1
j_call: TRBJ1-4
d_call: -
clone_size: -
cdr3_nt: TGCGCCAGCAGCCAAGGCCGGGCGGGGGATGAAAAACTGTTTTTT
cdr3_aa: CASSQGRAGDEKLFF

v_call: TRBV11-1
j_call: TRBJ2-3
d_call: -
clone_size: few
cdr3_nt: TGTGCCAGCAGCCCGCAGGGGACGGCAGATACGCAGTATTTT
cdr3_aa: CASSPQGTADTQYF

v_call: TRBV15
j_call: TRBJ1-2
d_call: TRBD1
clone_size: -
cdr3_nt: TGTGCCACCAGCAGAGAGACGGCAGGGGGCGGTCAAGGCTACACCTTC
cdr3_aa: CATSRETAGGGQGYTF

v_call: TRBV28
j_call: TRBJ2-7
d_call: -
clone_size: -
cdr3_nt: TGTGCCAGCAGTCCCCCTAGCGTTACGGAGCAGTACTTC
cdr3_aa: CASSPPSVTEQYF

v_call: TRBV15
j_call: TRBJ2-1
d_call: TRBD2
clone_size: -
cdr3_nt: TGTGCCACCAACAAGGGGACTAGCGGGATTGGTGAGCAGTTCTTC
cdr3_aa: CATNKGTSGIGEQFF

v_call: TRBV7-6
j_call: TRBJ2-3
d_call: -
clone_size: few
cdr3_nt: TGTGCCAGCAGCTTCAGGGAAAGCACAGATACGCAGTATTTT
cdr3_aa: CASSFRESTDTQYF

v_call: TRBV18
j_call: TRBJ2-7
d_call: -
clone_size: -
cdr3_nt: TGTGCCAGCTCACCCAAGACAGGCGACGGCGAGCAGTACTTC
cdr3_aa: CASSPKTGDGEQYF

v_call: TRBV11-2
j_call: TRBJ2-7
d_call: -
clone_size: -
cdr3_nt: TGTGCCAGCAGCTTAGACAGGGATTGGTACGAGCAGTACTTC
cdr3_aa: CASSLDRDWYEQYF

v_call: TRBV5-1
j_call: TRBJ2-3
d_call: -
clone_size: -
cdr3_nt: TGCGCCAGCAGCTTTGGAGATACGCAGTATTTT
cdr3_aa: CASSFGDTQYF

v_call: TRBV2
j_call: TRBJ2-5
d_call: -
clone_size: -
cdr3_nt: TGTGCCAGCATGGGGCTAGCGTTAGAGACCCAGTACTTC
cdr3_aa: CASMGLALETQYF

v_call: TRBV5-5
j_call: TRBJ1-2
d_call: -
clone_size: -
cdr3_nt: TGTGCCAGCAGCCTCGGGGGGACCGGGACCCCCTCCCCCTATGGCTACACCTTC
cdr3_aa: CASSLGGTGTPSPYGYTF

v_call: TRBV27
j_call: TRBJ2-3
d_call: TRBD1
clone_size: once
cdr3_nt: TGTGCCAGCCGGCGGGACAGGACCACAGATACGCAGTATTTT
cdr3_aa: CASRRDRTTDTQYF

v_call: TRBV9
j_call: TRBJ2-2
d_call: -
clone_size: -
cdr3_nt: TGTGCCAGCAGCGGGGCCTTTGGGGGGGAGCTGTTTTTT
cdr3_aa: CASSGAFGGELFF

v_call: TRBV7-2
j_call: TRBJ2-5
d_call: -
clone_size: once
cdr3_nt: TGTGCCAGCAGCTTAGGTGGAGCCCAGTACTTC
cdr3_aa: CASSLGGAQYF

v_call: TRBV5-6
j_call: TRBJ2-7
d_call: -
clone_size: -
cdr3_nt: TGTGCCAGCAGCTTTAGGAGTCTCCCCTACGAGCAGTACTTC
cdr3_aa: CASSFRSLPYEQYF

v_call: TRBV3-1/TRBV3-2
j_call: TRBJ2-7
d_call: -
clone_size: -
cdr3_nt: TGTGCCAGCTGGTCTGCGGTGGTAGGGGACTACGAGCAGTACTTC
cdr3_aa: CASWSAVVGDYEQYF

v_call: TRBV28
j_call: TRBJ2-3
d_call: -
clone_size: -
cdr3_nt: TGTGCCAGCACCCGGACAGTGAGAGATACGCAGTATTTT
cdr3_aa: CASTRTVRDTQYF

v_call: TRBV9
j_call: TRBJ2-1
d_call: TRBD2
clone_size: -
cdr3_nt: TGTGCCAGCAGCGGCACCGGGACTAGCGGACTCAATGAGCAGTTCTTC
cdr3_aa: CASSGTGTSGLNEQFF

v_call: TRBV2
j_call: TRBJ2-3
d_call: -
clone_size: -
cdr3_nt: TGTGCCAGCACTCTACAGGAAGATACGCAGTATTTT
cdr3_aa: CASTLQEDTQYF

v_call: TRBV6-5
j_call: TRBJ1-1
d_call: -
clone_size: -
cdr3_nt: TGTGCCAGCAGCCCGACAGGCGGGTGGACTGAAGCTTTCTTT
cdr3_aa: CASSPTGGWTEAFF

v_call: TRBV9
j_call: TRBJ1-6
d_call: -
clone_size: -
cdr3_nt: TGTGCCAGCAGCGTAGCGGACGGGACTAATTCACCCCTCCACTTT
cdr3_aa: CASSVADGTNSPLHF

v_call: TRBV19
j_call: TRBJ2-1
d_call: TRBD1
clone_size: -
cdr3_nt: TGTGCCAGTGTCGACAGGGAAAGGAACAATGAGCAGTTCTTC
cdr3_aa: CASVDRERNNEQFF

v_call: TRBV7-8
j_call: TRBJ2-1
d_call: -
clone_size: -
cdr3_nt: TGTGCCAGCAGCTTAACCAGGGATGAGCAGTTCTTC
cdr3_aa: CASSLTRDEQFF

v_call: TRBV10-3
j_call: TRBJ1-1
d_call: -
clone_size: -
cdr3_nt: TGTGCCATCAGTGAGGGGCAGTACAAACCGAACACTGAAGCTTTCTTT
cdr3_aa: CAISEGQYKPNTEAFF

v_call: TRBV5-4
j_call: TRBJ1-2
d_call: TRBD1
clone_size: -
cdr3_nt: TGTGCCAGCAGCTTGGTTGGCAGGGGGCACGATGGCTACACCTTC
cdr3_aa: CASSLVGRGHDGYTF

v_call: TRBV18
j_call: TRBJ1-2
d_call: -
clone_size: -
cdr3_nt: TGTGCCAGCTCACCACCACAGGGATATGGCTACACCTTC
cdr3_aa: CASSPPQGYGYTF